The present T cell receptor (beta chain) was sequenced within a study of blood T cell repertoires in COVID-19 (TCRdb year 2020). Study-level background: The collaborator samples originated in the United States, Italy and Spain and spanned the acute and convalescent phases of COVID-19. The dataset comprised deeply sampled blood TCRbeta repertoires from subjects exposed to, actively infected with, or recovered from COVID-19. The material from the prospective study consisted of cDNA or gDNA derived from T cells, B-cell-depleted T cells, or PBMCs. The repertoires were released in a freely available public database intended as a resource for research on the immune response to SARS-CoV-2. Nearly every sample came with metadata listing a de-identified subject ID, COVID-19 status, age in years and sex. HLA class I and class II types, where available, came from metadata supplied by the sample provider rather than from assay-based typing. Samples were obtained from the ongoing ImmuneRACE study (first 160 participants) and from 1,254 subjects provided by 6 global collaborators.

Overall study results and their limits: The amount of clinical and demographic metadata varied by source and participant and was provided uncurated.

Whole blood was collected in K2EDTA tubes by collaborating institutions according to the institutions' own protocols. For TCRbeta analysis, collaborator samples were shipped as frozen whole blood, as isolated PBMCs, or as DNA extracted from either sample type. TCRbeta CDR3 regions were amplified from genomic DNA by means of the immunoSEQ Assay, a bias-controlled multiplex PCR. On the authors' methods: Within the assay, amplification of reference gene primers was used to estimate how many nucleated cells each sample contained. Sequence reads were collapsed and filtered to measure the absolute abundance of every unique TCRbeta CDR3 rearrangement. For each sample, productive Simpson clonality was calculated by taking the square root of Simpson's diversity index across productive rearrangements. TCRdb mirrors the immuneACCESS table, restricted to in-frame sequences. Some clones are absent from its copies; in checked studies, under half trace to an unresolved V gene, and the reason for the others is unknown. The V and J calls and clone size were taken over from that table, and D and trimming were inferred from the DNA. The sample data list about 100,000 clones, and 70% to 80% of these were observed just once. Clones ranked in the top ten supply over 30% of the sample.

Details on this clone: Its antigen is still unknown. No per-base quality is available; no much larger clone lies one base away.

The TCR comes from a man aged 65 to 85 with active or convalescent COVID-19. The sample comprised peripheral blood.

The DNA reads as follows: TGTGCCAGCAGTTTGCTAGCGGGATGGAAGAATGAGCAGTTCTTC. Translated, this gives CASSLLAGWKNEQFF. The rearranged chain carries TRBV6-2 or TRBV6-3 and TRBJ2-1; 9 central nucleotides agree with TRBD2. Spanning cysteine to phenylalanine, the CDR3 consists of 15 amino acids. The read is trimmed to its CDR3 DNA, 45 bases read in frame from base 1. After removal of 4 bases from V and 7 bases from J, the junction retains 8 bases not matched to a gene. Based on the germline V gene, the CDR1 and CDR2 sequences are MNHEY and SVGEGT.